These 12 T cell receptor beta chains were all obtained from the same sample, sequenced in a study of spatial heterogeneity in lung cancer. TCRdb reprocessed the 5' RACE reads with MiXCR, giving one entry per CDR3 protein. Among about 38,000 distinct CDR3 sequences listed, around 7% were seen once. The time point denotes: sample taken at primary tumor resection. Sample: PBMCs, taken at surgery. All receptors come from a male donor with early-stage non-small cell lung cancer.

This clonotype was seen ten or more times. The V call is TRBV7-2, the J call TRBJ1-4; 10 bases map to TRBD1. CDR3 size: 15 residues. Per the germline V gene, CDR1 is SGHTA and CDR2 is FQGNSA. Unmatched junction bases numbered 4, after V lost 6 bases and J lost 3 bases. The CDR3 DNA reads as TGTGCCAGCAGGACAGGGGGCAGGGCTAATGAAAAACTGTTTTTT. This gives the protein CASRTGGRANEKLFF.

This clonotype was observed a handful of times. Here the CDR3 reads CASSQGGTGYKSYEQYF. The CDR3 bases are TGCGCCAGCAGCCAAGGGGGGACAGGGTACAAGTCCTACGAGCAGTACTTC. The chain links TRBV4-3 to TRBJ2-7; 9 bases align to TRBD1. Germline loops: CDR1 LGHNA, CDR2 YSLEER. V was pared by 1 base and J by 1 base, with 8 bases of the junction left unmatched. The CDR3 has 17 amino acids.

The genes are TRBV7-6 and TRBJ2-2; perhaps TRBD2 as D (5 bases). Trimming pared 5 bases from V and 2 bases from J, leaving 9 bases between. Germline CDR1 and CDR2: SGHVS and FNYEAQ. The CDR3 has 14 amino acids. This chain's CDR3 is CASSPSGNTGELFF. Here the CDR3 DNA reads TGTGCCAGCAGCCCAAGCGGTAACACCGGGGAGCTGTTTTTT.

At least ten counts were recorded for this clonotype. This rearrangement joins TRBV6-2 or TRBV6-3 to TRBJ1-5; TRBD1 might be the D (5 bases). The CDR3 consists of 13 residues. Germline V lookup: CDR1 MNHEY, CDR2 SVGEGT. V was trimmed by 6 bases and J by 4 bases, leaving 10 bases between them. In nucleotides, the CDR3 is TGTGCCAGCAGGCTCCGGGGGAATCAGCCCCAGCATTTT. Its translation is CASRLRGNQPQHF.

This clonotype was recorded many times. The rearrangement joins TRBV6-2 or TRBV6-3 to TRBJ2-1; TRBD2 aligns across 11 bases. The germline V gene encodes CDR1 MNHEY and CDR2 SVGEGT. J was trimmed by 5 bases and V by 9 bases; bases with no gene match: 12. The CDR3 contains 16 residues. CDR3 sequence: CASRPTGTSGNNEQFF. In DNA, the CDR3 is TGTGCCAGTAGACCGACCGGGACTAGCGGCAACAATGAGCAGTTCTTC.

For the CDR3, the DNA is TGTGCCAGCTCACCACCGGGGGGGTTAGAGTCCAACACTGAAGCTTTCTTT. Translating gives CASSPPGGLESNTEAFF. The chain is built from TRBV18 and TRBJ1-1; maybe TRBD1 (5 bases). The germline V gene has CDR1 KGHSH and CDR2 LQKENI. This CDR3 is 17 amino acids long. Trimming removed 0 bases at V and 2 bases at J, with 16 bases between.

In its sample, this clonotype was seen many times. The rearrangement links TRBV12-3 or TRBV12-4 to TRBJ2-4; 9 positions agree with TRBD1. The J segment lost 3 bases and the V segment lost 6 bases, leaving 0 bases of the junction unmatched. The CDR3 is 13 residues long. The CDR3 here is CASRDRGKNIQYF. The DNA for the CDR3 is TGTGCCAGCAGGGACAGGGGCAAAAACATTCAGTACTTC.

This clonotype was counted ten times or more. V gene TRBV27 combines with J gene TRBJ2-6; 8 positions agree with TRBD1. This CDR3 contains 17 residues. Trimming at V came to 0 bases and at J to 2 bases, leaving 3 bases not matched to a gene. CDR1 and CDR2 (germline): MNHEY, SMNVEV (reference sequence). CDR3 sequence reads: CASSLSMDRAGANVLTF. In nucleotides, the CDR3 is TGTGCCAGCAGTTTATCGATGGACAGGGCTGGGGCCAACGTCCTGACTTTC.

This clonotype was counted many times. The chain uses TRBV6-6 and TRBJ2-2; D possibly matches TRBD1 or TRBD2 (5 bases each). The V end lost 7 bases, the J end lost 10 bases, and 13 bases lay between the germline ends. The germline V gene encodes CDR1 MNHNY and CDR2 SVGAGI (reference sequence). The CDR3 is made up of 12 amino acids. The CDR3 loop reads CASTPGTMELFF. As DNA, the CDR3 is TGTGCCAGCACCCCGGGGACGATGGAGCTGTTTTTT.

Ten or more counts support this clonotype. The chain carries TRBV6-2 or TRBV6-3 and TRBJ1-1; 8 nucleotides align to TRBD1. Trimming removed 6 bases from V and 3 bases from J; junction bases left unmatched: 3. The germline gives CDR1 MNHEY, CDR2 SVGEGT. This CDR3 has 13 residues. The CDR3 DNA is TGTGCCAGCAGACAGGGGGAGGACACTGAAGCTTTCTTT. Translated: CASRQGEDTEAFF.

The count of this clonotype is one. The conserved closing phenylalanine or tryptophan is absent in this CDR3, likely reflecting a read error. The J gene is TRBJ2-3, the V gene TRBV3-1; 7 bases line up with TRBD2. The CDR3 loop spans 14 amino acids. Germline CDR1 LGHDT, CDR2 YNNKEL (reference sequence). Trimming cost V 4 bases and J 5 bases; bases outside gene matches: 6. This CDR3 is CASSRGEGIDTQYS. In DNA, the CDR3 is TGTGCCAGCAGCCGGGGGGAGGGGATAGATACGCAGTATTCT.

This clonotype was observed a handful of times. V and J are TRBV18 and TRBJ2-7, with D unclear. Trimming pared 4 bases from V and 5 bases from J, leaving 15 bases between. The CDR3 totals 14 residues. Germline values: CDR1 KGHSH, CDR2 LQKENI. CDR3 coding DNA: TGTGCCAGCTCACAGCACCCTAGTTTCGACGAGCAGTACGTC. This sequence encodes CASSQHPSFDEQYV.